This entry lists 5 T cell receptor beta chains sequenced from one sample in a study of T cells expressing NK-cell markers. TCRdb derives one entry per CDR3 protein from the 5' RACE reads, leaving out DNA. Recorded here are 150,000 to 180,000 distinct CDR3 sequences; the top ten clones represent around 37%. Sequences were obtained from blood T cells: a sorted CD56 or NKG2C T cell subset, CD4+ or CD8+ T cells, or bulk PBMC T cells (not recorded which). The receptors come from a woman in her forties or fifties in good health.

The chain uses TRBV20-1 and TRBJ1-1; TCRdb picks TRBD1, but there is no DNA to check that call. The germline V gene encodes CDR1 DFQATT and CDR2 SNEGSKA (reference sequence). The CDR3 extends over 14 amino acids. The CDR3 spells CSATTNAGDTEAFF.

V is TRBV10-3 and J is TRBJ2-1; the TCRdb call, TRBD2, lacks DNA for checking. The CDR3 extends over 17 amino acids. Germline V gene lookup returns CDR1 ENHRY and CDR2 SYGVKD. The chain's CDR3 is CAISTPTRSGSLDEQFF.

This chain uses TRBV4-1 with TRBJ2-1; lacking DNA, the TRBD2 call made by TCRdb goes unchecked. CDR1 is MGHRA, CDR2 YSYEKL, per germline. The CDR3 is 15 amino acids. This CDR3 reads CASSQEDGRANEQFF.

The chain carries TRBV15 and TRBJ1-2; the D call from TCRdb, TRBD1, cannot be confirmed without DNA. The CDR3 contains 17 residues. Germline V gene sequence: CDR1 LNHNV, CDR2 YYDKDF (reference sequence). The CDR3 region is CATSRDRTARLSHGYTF.

V usage is TRBV9 and J usage is TRBJ2-2; TCRdb's assignment of TRBD1 cannot be checked, as there is no DNA. CDR3 size: 17 residues. Germline-derived CDR1 and CDR2 are SGDLS and YYNGEE. The CDR3 region is CASSVVWDNANTGELFF.